This T cell receptor (beta chain) was retrieved from a study of blood T cell repertoires in COVID-19. Study-wide context: Collection of acute and convalescent COVID-19 samples took place in the United States, Italy and Spain. Sample material is recorded as cDNA or gDNA derived from T cells, B-cell-depleted T cells, or PBMCs.

Germline CDR1 reads KGHDR; CDR2 reads SFDVKD. The CDR3 loop spans 14 amino acids. Trimming stripped 3 bases from V and 12 bases from J, with 18 bases between. In the study's own analysis: Scientists estimated how many nucleated cells there were by amplifying reference gene primers. Clones were read by immunoSEQ multiplex PCR, and TCRdb kept only the in-frame ones, dropping some. That table is the source of V, J and clone size, and D and trimming were worked out from the DNA. The table lists approximately 300,000 clones, about nine tenths of them singletons. The TCR comes from a woman in her 40s with acute or convalescent COVID-19. V and J are TRBV24-1 and TRBJ2-3, with a weak D call TRBD2 (7 bases). Sequencing input: peripheral blood. The CDR3 reads CATSDGGGGASQYF. DNA for the CDR3: TGTGCCACCAGTGATGGCGGGGGCGGCGCATCCCAGTATTTT.